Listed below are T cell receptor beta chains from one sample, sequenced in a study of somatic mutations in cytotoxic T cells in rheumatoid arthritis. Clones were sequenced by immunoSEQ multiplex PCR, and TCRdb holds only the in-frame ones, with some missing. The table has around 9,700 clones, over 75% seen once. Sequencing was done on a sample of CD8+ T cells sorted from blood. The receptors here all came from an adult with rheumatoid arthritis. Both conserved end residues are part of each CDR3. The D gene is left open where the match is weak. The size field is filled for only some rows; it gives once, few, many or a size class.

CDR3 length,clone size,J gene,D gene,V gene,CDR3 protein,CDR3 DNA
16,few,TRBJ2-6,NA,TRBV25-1,CASSDGLGDGANVLTF,TGTGCCAGCAGTGACGGGTTGGGAGATGGGGCCAACGTCCTGACTTTC
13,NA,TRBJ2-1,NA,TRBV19,CASSIILNNEQFF,TGTGCCAGTAGTATAATACTCAACAATGAGCAGTTCTTC
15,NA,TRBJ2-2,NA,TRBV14,CASSQGGKRTGELFF,TGTGCCAGCAGCCAAGGGGGGAAACGCACCGGGGAGCTGTTTTTT
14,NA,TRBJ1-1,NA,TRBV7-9,CASSASSEDTEAFF,TGTGCCAGCAGCGCGAGTAGCGAGGACACTGAAGCTTTCTTT
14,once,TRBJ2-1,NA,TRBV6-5,CASSYSSDLGPPFF,TGTGCCAGCAGTTACTCGAGTGACTTGGGTCCACCGTTCTTC
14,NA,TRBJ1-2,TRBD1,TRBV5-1,CASSFNQRTGDTTF,TGCGCCAGCAGCTTCAATCAACGGACAGGGGATACGACCTTC
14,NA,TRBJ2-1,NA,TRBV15,CATSRDPSYNEQFF,TGTGCCACCAGCAGGGACCCATCCTACAATGAGCAGTTCTTC
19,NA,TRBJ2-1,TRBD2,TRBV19,CASSIFPQLLAGRYNEQFF,TGTGCCAGTAGTATATTCCCCCAACTACTAGCGGGGCGCTACAATGAGCAGTTCTTC
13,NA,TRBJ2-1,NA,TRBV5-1,CASMRGAGDEQFF,TGCGCCAGCATGAGGGGGGCAGGGGATGAGCAGTTCTTC
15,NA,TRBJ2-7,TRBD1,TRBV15,CATSSKGDRVHEQYF,TGTGCCACCAGCAGTAAGGGGGACAGGGTCCACGAGCAGTACTTC
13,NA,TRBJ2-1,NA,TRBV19,CASSIGRNNEQFF,TGTGCCAGTAGTATAGGGCGTAACAATGAGCAGTTCTTC
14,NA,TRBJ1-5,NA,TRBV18,CASSPRDSNQPQHF,TGTGCCAGCTCACCCCGGGACAGCAATCAGCCCCAGCATTTT
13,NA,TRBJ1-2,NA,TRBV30,CAWSVSPAYGYTF,TGTGCCTGGAGTGTAAGCCCCGCGTATGGCTACACCTTC
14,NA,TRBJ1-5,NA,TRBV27,CASSLAVGVQPQHF,TGTGCCAGCAGTTTAGCAGTTGGGGTTCAGCCCCAGCATTTT
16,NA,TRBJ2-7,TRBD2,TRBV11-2,CASSLDGLGGSYEQYF,TGTGCCAGCAGCCTGGACGGGTTGGGGGGGTCCTACGAGCAGTACTTC
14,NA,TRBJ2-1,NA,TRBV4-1,CASSQGWGAGEQFF,TGCGCCAGCAGCCAAGGGTGGGGGGCAGGTGAGCAGTTCTTC
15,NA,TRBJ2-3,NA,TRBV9,CASSAPTESTDTQYF,TGTGCCAGCAGCGCACCGACGGAAAGCACAGATACGCAGTATTTT
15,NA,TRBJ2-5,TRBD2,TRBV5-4,CASSLGAGAGETQYF,TGTGCCAGCAGCTTGGGAGCGGGAGCAGGAGAGACCCAGTACTTC
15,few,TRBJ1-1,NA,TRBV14,CASSQVGGPGTEAFF,TGTGCCAGCAGCCAAGTCGGGGGGCCAGGCACTGAAGCTTTCTTT
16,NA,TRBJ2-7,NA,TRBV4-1,CASSQVLTGQDYEQYF,TGCGCCAGCAGCCAAGTTCTGACAGGTCAGGACTACGAGCAGTACTTC
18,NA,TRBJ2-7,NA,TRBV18,CASSPLAVEGYPVDEQYF,TGTGCCAGCTCACCACTTGCCGTAGAAGGTTACCCCGTCGACGAGCAGTACTTC
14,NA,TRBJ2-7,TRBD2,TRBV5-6,CASSLVAGSYEQYF,TGTGCCAGCAGCTTGGTAGCGGGATCCTACGAGCAGTACTTC
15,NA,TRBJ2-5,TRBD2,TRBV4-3,CASSPWDSGKETQYF,TGCGCCAGCAGCCCCTGGGATAGCGGGAAGGAGACCCAGTACTTC
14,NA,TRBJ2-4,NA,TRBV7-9,CASSFSGGKNIQYF,TGTGCCAGCAGCTTCAGTGGGGGCAAAAACATTCAGTACTTC
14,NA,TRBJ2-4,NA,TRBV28,CASSPQGAKNIQYF,TGTGCCAGCAGTCCACAGGGAGCCAAAAACATTCAGTACTTC
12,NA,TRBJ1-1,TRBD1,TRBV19,CAARTGATEAFF,TGTGCCGCTCGGACAGGAGCCACTGAAGCTTTCTTT
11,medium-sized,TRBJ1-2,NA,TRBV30,CAWSQAYGYTF,TGTGCCTGGAGCCAGGCCTATGGCTACACCTTC
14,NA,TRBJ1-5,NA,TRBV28,CASSLGGINQPQHF,TGTGCCAGCAGTTTGGGGGGCATCAATCAGCCCCAGCATTTT
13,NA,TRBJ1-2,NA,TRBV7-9,CATLRSGVYGYTF,TGTGCCACCTTAAGATCAGGTGTATATGGCTACACCTTC